The source of this TCR beta chain is a study of CD8+ T cells in alopecia areata. Overall study: Those patients who were treated received oral tofacitinib, which was given at 5 to 10 mg twice daily for moderate-to-severe alopecia areata.

The treatment: oral pan-JAK inhibitor, 5-10 mg twice daily. Both peripheral blood and punch biopsies of lesional scalp skin were obtained from patients who had alopecia areata. Study-wide results and limits: In scalp samples, resident alphabeta T cells of normal skin are also sequenced. Higher clonality than in normal scalp was seen in lesional scalp, especially alopecia totalis/universalis.

Regarding this clone: Its target is unknown.

CDR1 MGHRA and CDR2 YSYEKL come from the germline V gene. The V and J ends lost 2 bases and 5 bases respectively, with 22 bases between them. The CDR3 consists of 18 residues. cDNA reverse transcribed from extracted RNA served as the sequencing template. Profiled with immunoSEQ multiplex PCR; TCRdb holds only in-frame clones, not every one. The table lists approximately 220,000 clones, around two fifths of them singletons, with just under 0.5% in the top ten. The receptor was isolated from a human donor with alopecia areata. The V call is TRBV4-1, the J call TRBJ1-5, with D maybe TRBD1 (6 bases). Sequencing used CD4+ T cells sorted from blood, obtained around week 34, from a patient treated with tofacitinib. CDR3 DNA: TGCGCCAGCAGCCAACTTCGCATAACCTCGGGGGGGCATCAGCCCCAGCATTTT. Translated, it gives CASSQLRITSGGHQPQHF.